Listed below are T cell receptor beta chains from one sample, sequenced in a study of Graves' ophthalmopathy and Graves' hyperthyroidism. TCRdb redid the calling of the multiplex PCR reads with MiXCR, one entry per CDR3 protein. The table shows a few hundred thousand distinct CDR3 sequences, with less than 40% occurring only once. Sequenced material: peripheral blood or thyroid tissue (not recorded which). These receptors were obtained from an adult man with Graves' hyperthyroidism. Each CDR3 is given with its conserved first and last residue.

>TRBJ2-3|TRBV2
CASRSGLADTDTQYF
>TRBJ1-5|TRBV19
CASSTGIRNQPQHF
>TRBJ2-3|TRBV11-2
CASSPRGAVASTDTQYF
>TRBJ1-4|TRBV11-2
CASSLPGEVGNEKLFF
>TRBJ2-7|TRBV10-2
CASSDRVAEQYF
>TRBJ1-1|TRBV9
CASSADQGARYTEAFF
>TRBJ1-1|TRBV18
CASSPPTHTEAFF
>TRBJ2-5|TRBV7-2
CASSYEPGRRFSETQYF
>TRBJ2-1|TRBV24-1
CATSDWTSGRNEQFF
>TRBJ1-5|TRBV19
CASSIFRQSGNQPQHF
>TRBJ2-7|TRBV15
CATSGGQIYEQYF
>TRBJ1-4|TRBV20-1
CSARVRGQAPEKLFF
>TRBJ1-4|TRBV3-1
CASSPNRGTNEKLFF
>TRBJ1-1|TRBV11-2
CASSPRGKAEAFF
>TRBJ2-3|TRBV29-1
CSVHYQRTRGTDTQYF
>TRBJ1-3|TRBV7-9
CASSARSSGNTIYF
>TRBJ1-2|TRBV20-1
CSARETDTNYGYTF
>TRBJ2-1|TRBV29-1
CSDAGQTNYNEQFF
>TRBJ1-5|TRBV19
CASSMGQPNQPQHF
>TRBJ2-7|TRBV19
CASSSRTGGSYEQYF
>TRBJ2-7|TRBV14
CASSQAGSSEQYF
>TRBJ2-3|TRBV19
CASSIGLAGKDTQYF
>TRBJ2-2|TRBV5-1
CASSLGLVNTGELFF
>TRBJ2-7|TRBV2
CASSDNTGLTEQYF
>TRBJ2-7|TRBV20-1
CSARDIRGQSYEQYF
>TRBJ1-2|TRBV12-3/TRBV12-4
CASSRPGGYTF
>TRBJ2-7|TRBV5-6
CASSLDWGEQYF
>TRBJ2-5|TRBV7-6
CASSLTQGQGQETQYF
>TRBJ2-7|TRBV5-5
CASSLLRVWGLNEQYF
>TRBJ2-7|TRBV4-1
CASSQQTVQGANSYEQYF
>TRBJ1-2|TRBV9
CASSVQTVNYGYTF
>TRBJ2-5|TRBV9
CASSVDLGTTDQETQYF
>TRBJ2-2|TRBV2
CASTESRGQNGELFF
>TRBJ2-7|TRBV6-1
CASSGHGTFNEQYF
>TRBJ1-4|TRBV28
CASSFEGGLTNEKLFF
>TRBJ1-5|TRBV28
CASSLTWTGGAGNQPQHF
>TRBJ2-6|TRBV7-2
CASSLSRTGESSGANVLTF
>TRBJ1-5|TRBV27
CASSLLGAHQPQHF
>TRBJ2-7|TRBV19
CASSMEGAASYEQYF
>TRBJ2-2|TRBV20-1
CSARPSGRAPTGELFF
>TRBJ1-4|TRBV9
CASSVEGGGNEKLFF
>TRBJ2-6|TRBV11-1
CASSPYRGSGANVLTF
>TRBJ2-2|TRBV12-3/TRBV12-4
CASSLASAPKGELFF
>TRBJ1-2|TRBV6-5
CASSYLSLDRAYGYTF